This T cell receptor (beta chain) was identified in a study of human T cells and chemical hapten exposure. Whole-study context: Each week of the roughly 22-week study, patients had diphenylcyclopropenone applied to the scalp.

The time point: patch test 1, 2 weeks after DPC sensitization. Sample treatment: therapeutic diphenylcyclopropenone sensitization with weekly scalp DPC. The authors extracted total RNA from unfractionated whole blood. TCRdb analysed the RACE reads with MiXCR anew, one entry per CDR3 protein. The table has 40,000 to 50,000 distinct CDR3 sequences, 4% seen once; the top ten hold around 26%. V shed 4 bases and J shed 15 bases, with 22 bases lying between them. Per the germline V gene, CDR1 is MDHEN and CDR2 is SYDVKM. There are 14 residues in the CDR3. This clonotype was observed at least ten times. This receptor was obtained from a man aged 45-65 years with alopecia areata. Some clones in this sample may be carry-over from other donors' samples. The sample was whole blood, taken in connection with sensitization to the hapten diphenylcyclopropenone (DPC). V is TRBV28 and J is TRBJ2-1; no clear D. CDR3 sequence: CASSSSTLDRLRFF. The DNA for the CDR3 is TGTGCCAGCAGTTCCTCAACCCTGGACCGTCTGAGGTTCTTC. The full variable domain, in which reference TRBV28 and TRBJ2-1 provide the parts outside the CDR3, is DVKVTQSSRYLVKRTGEKVFLECVQDMDHENMFWYRQDPGLGLRLIYFSYDVKMKEKGDIPEGYSVSREKKERFSLILESASTNQTSMYLCASSSSTLDRLRFFGPGTRLTVL.